This section outlines one T cell receptor beta chain sequence together with its context. This CDR3 spans 16 amino acids. J lost 4 bases, V lost 3 bases, and 6 bases had no gene match. CDR1 and CDR2 (germline): SGHRS, YFSETQ. This record comes from a study of blood T cell repertoires in COVID-19. Assay: immunoSEQ multiplex PCR; the TCRdb copy retains only in-frame clones and omits some. The data contain 200,000 to 250,000 clones, roughly 82% of them singletons. The chain couples TRBV5-1 to TRBJ2-1; TRBD2 matches 11 bases. Material for sequencing was peripheral blood. This clonotype was sampled from a human donor in a cohort sampled during active COVID-19. CDR3 loop: CASSSKLAGVYNEQFF. In DNA form, the CDR3 reads TGCGCCAGCAGCTCCAAACTAGCGGGAGTGTACAATGAGCAGTTCTTC.